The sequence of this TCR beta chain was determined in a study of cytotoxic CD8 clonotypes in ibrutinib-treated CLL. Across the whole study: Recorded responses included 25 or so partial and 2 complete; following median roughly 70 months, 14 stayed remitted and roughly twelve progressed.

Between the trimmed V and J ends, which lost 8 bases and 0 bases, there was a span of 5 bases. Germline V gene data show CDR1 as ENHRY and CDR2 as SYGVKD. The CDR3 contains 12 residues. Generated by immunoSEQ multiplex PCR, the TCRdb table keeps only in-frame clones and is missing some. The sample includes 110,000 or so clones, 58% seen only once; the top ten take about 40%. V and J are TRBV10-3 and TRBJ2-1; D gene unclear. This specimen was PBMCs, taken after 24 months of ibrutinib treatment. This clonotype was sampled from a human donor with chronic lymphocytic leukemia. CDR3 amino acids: CAIGPSYNEQFF. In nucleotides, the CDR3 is TGTGCCATCGGGCCCTCCTACAATGAGCAGTTCTTC.